This entry concerns a single T cell receptor beta chain. No antigen is known for it. Included in the TCR beta cDNA libraries were unique molecular identifiers. Each sample of roughly 0.9 to 11 million input T cells yielded around 500,000 cDNA molecules, so each molecule approximated one T cell. TCRdb recomputed calls from the PCR reads with MiXCR, one row per CDR3 protein. This sample has about 540,000 distinct CDR3 sequences, with approximately 34% found just once. This CDR3 is 16 amino acids long. V gave up 1 base and J gave up 1 base; unmatched junction bases: 2. CDR1 is LGHDT and CDR2 is YNNKEL in the germline V gene (reference sequence). The entry originates in a study of post-analysis software for immune sequencing data. General study findings and limits: Patients with multiple sclerosis recorded significantly lower normalized Chao1 diversity than controls, the study found. A handful of TRBV segments were significantly more frequent in patients than in controls. TRBV5-6, TRBV5-1 and TRBV20-1 were among these segments.

The TCR was taken from a girl between 2 and 17 years old with multiple sclerosis. This chain links TRBV3-1 with TRBJ2-3; 10 bases line up with TRBD2. Sequencing used blood. The CDR3 region is CASSQGTSGGTDTQYF. The CDR3 DNA is TGTGCCAGCAGCCAAGGGACTAGCGGAGGCACAGATACGCAGTATTTT.